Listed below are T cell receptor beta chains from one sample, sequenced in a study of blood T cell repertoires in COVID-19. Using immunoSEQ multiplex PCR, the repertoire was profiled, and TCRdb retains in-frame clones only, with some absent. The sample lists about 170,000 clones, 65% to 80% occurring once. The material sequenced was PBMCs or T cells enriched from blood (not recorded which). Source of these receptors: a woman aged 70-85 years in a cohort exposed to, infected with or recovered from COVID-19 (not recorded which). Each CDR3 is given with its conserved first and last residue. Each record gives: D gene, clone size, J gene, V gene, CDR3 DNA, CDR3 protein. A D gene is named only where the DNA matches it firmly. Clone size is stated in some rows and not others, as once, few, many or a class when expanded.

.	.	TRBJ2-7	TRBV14	TGTGCCAGCAGCCAAGCAGGGATCTACGAGCAGTACTTC	CASSQAGIYEQYF
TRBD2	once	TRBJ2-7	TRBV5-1	TGCGCCAGCAGCTTCGCGGGAGAGATACCCTACGAGCAGTACTTC	CASSFAGEIPYEQYF
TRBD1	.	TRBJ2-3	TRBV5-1	TGCGCCAGCAGCGAAGGGACAGCCACAGATACGCAGTATTTT	CASSEGTATDTQYF
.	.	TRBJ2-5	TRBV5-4	TGTGCCAGCAGCTTGGGGGGGGGCGCATTCCGGGAGACCCAGTACTTC	CASSLGGGAFRETQYF
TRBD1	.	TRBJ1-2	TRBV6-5	TGTGCCAGCAGTTTAACCGGGACAGGGGATGGCTACACCTTC	CASSLTGTGDGYTF
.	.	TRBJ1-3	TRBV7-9	TGTGCCAGCAGCTTAGATTTCCAGGGTTCTGGAAACACCATATATTTT	CASSLDFQGSGNTIYF
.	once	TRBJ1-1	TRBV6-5	TGTGCCAGCCAGGGCCCGAACACTGAAGCTTTCTTT	CASQGPNTEAFF
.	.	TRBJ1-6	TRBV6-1	TGTGCCAGCAGTGAAGTAGGGGCCAATTCACCCCTCCACTTT	CASSEVGANSPLHF
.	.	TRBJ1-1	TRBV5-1	TGCGCCAGCAACCCTGGGGGCGGTCCGAACACTGAAGCTTTCTTT	CASNPGGGPNTEAFF
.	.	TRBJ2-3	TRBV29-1	TGCAGCGTTGCTTTGGGCAACACAGATACGCAGTATTTT	CSVALGNTDTQYF
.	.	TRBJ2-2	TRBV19	TGTGCCAGTAGTTCTAGTGTCAGTCGGGACACCGGGGAGCTGTTTTTT	CASSSSVSRDTGELFF
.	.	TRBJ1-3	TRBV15	TGTGCCACCAGCAATCTCCTCTCTGGAAACACCATATATTTT	CATSNLLSGNTIYF
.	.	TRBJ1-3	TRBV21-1	TGTGCCAGCAGCAAAGAGGGAAAGGTGGACAGGGGAATTCGCTCCTTCGTAAACACCATATATTTT	CASSKEGKVDRGIRSFVNTIYF
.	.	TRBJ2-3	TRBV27	TGTGCCAGCAGTTTATCAGTAGCCACAGATACGCAGTATTTT	CASSLSVATDTQYF
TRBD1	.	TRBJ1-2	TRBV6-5	TGTGCCAGCAGTACCCGGGACAGGGAGCCCTATGGCTACACCTTC	CASSTRDREPYGYTF
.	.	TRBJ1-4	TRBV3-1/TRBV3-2	TGTGCCAGCAGCCCGGCCCCCGGGCGGGATGAAAAACTGTTTTTT	CASSPAPGRDEKLFF
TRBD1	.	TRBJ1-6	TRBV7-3	TGTGCCAGCAGCTTAACTTTAGACAGGGGAAGCTCACCCCTCCACTTT	CASSLTLDRGSSPLHF
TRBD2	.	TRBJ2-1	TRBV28	TGTGCCAGCGCAGAACGGGCTAGCGGCTACAATGAGCAGTTCTTC	CASAERASGYNEQFF
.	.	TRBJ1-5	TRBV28	TGTGCCAGCAGTTTATTCCGGGGGACGGTCTCTCAGTCCCAGCATTTT	CASSLFRGTVSQSQHF
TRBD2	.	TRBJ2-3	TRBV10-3	TGTGCCATCAGTGAGTCGAGCGGGAGTGCAGATACGCAGTATTTT	CAISESSGSADTQYF
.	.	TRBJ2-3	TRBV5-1	TGCGCCAGCAGCCCCGGACAGATCCCTAGCACAGATACGCAGTATTTT	CASSPGQIPSTDTQYF
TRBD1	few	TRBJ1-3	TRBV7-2	TGTGCCAGCAGCTTAGCCTTCGGGACAGATTTAGCTGGAAACACCATATATTTT	CASSLAFGTDLAGNTIYF
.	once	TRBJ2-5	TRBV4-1	TGCGCCAGCAGCCTGACTCGGGAGACCCAGTACTTC	CASSLTRETQYF
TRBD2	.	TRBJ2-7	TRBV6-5	TGTGCCAGCAGGACTTCCGGGACTAACACATACGAGCAGTACTTC	CASRTSGTNTYEQYF